The next 27 T cell receptor beta chains were all read from a single sample in a study of read filtering for tumor transcriptome and immune sequencing. This library used around 400 ng RNA and molecular barcoded adaptors spanning alpha/delta and beta/gamma chains. One entry per CDR3 protein results from TCRdb running MiXCR on the reads. The table lists around 38,000 distinct CDR3 sequences, roughly 13% of them singletons, with 25% to 30% in the top ten. What was sequenced was a population of CD138-negative cells sorted from bone marrow. The receptors stem from a donor at least 40 years old with multiple myeloma.

In its sample, this clonotype was seen a few times. A much larger clone lies one base from this, so it may be a read error. The DNA for the CDR3 is TGTGCCAGCAGGGGGGACAGCGATCAGCCCCAGCATTTT. It specifies CASRGDSDQPQHF. The J gene is TRBJ1-5, the V gene TRBV2; 7 nucleotides match TRBD1. The CDR3 length is 13 residues. J was trimmed by 5 bases and V by 6 bases; bases with no gene match: 4. Germline V gene sequence: CDR1 SNHLY, CDR2 FYNNEI.

This clonotype has just one count. A clone one base away is much larger, so this may be a read error. The gene calls are TRBV20-1 and TRBJ2-1; TRBD1 might be the D (5 bases). The CDR3 length is 12 residues. Germline CDR1 and CDR2: DFQATT and SNEGSKA (reference sequence). The CDR3 DNA follows: TGCAGTGCTGACAGCCCCTACAATGAGCAGTCCTTC. Translating gives CSADSPYNEQSF.

V and J are TRBV7-2 and TRBJ1-4, with unresolved D. The ends were cut back, 5 bases at V and 4 bases at J, with 14 bases in the middle. Germline CDR1 SGHTA, CDR2 FQGNSA. The CDR3 is made up of 15 amino acids. In DNA, the CDR3 is TGTGCCAGCAGCCCCCGCCGGCTGGGTAATGAAAAACTGTTTTTT. Encoded protein: CASSPRRLGNEKLFF.

This chain joins TRBV12-3 or TRBV12-4 and TRBJ2-7; 8 nucleotides match TRBD1. The CDR3 runs to 15 residues. After removal of 6 bases from V and 1 base from J, the junction contained 8 bases not matched to a gene. CDR3 protein: CASSEGQGRSYEQYF. CDR3 DNA: TGTGCCAGCAGCGAAGGACAGGGTAGGTCCTACGAGCAGTACTTC.

Many counts were recorded for this clonotype. The rearrangement joins TRBV29-1 to TRBJ2-5; TRBD2 agrees at 7 bases. Per germline, CDR1 SQVTM and CDR2 ANQGSEA. This CDR3 has 12 amino acids. Trimming at V came to 3 bases and at J to 5 bases, leaving 3 bases not matched to a gene. The CDR3 protein is CSVDLGGETQYF. The CDR3 DNA is TGCAGCGTTGACTTGGGGGGGGAGACCCAGTACTTC. Based on the CDR3 plus reference TRBV29-1 and TRBJ2-5, the full variable domain is SAVISQKPSRDICQRGTSLTIQCQVDSQVTMMFWYRQQPGQSLTLIATANQGSEATYESGFVIDKFPISRPNLTFSTLTVSNMSPEDSSIYLCSVDLGGETQYFGPGTRLLVL.

This sequence joins TRBV12-3 or TRBV12-4 and TRBJ1-5; TRBD1 matches at 7 bases. The ends lost 8 bases at V and 4 bases at J; junction bases unmatched: 5. The CDR3 length is 13 residues. CDR3 protein: CASGGTENQPQHF. The DNA for the CDR3 is TGTGCCAGCGGCGGGACAGAAAATCAGCCCCAGCATTTT.

This clonotype came up many times. The chain employs TRBV10-3 and TRBJ2-7; D is unclear. Trimming took 3 bases from V and 6 from J, leaving 9 bases between them. This CDR3 has 12 residues. Germline V lookup: CDR1 ENHRY, CDR2 SYGVKD. The CDR3 loop is CAISDSYGEQYF. The CDR3 nucleotides are TGTGCCATCAGTGACTCCTACGGCGAGCAGTACTTC.

A note on this clonotype: This may come from a read error, since a much larger clone is one base off. The chain carries TRBV27 and TRBJ2-2, with D maybe TRBD2 (6 bases). CDR1 is MNHEY, CDR2 SMNVEV, per germline (reference sequence). V shed 6 bases and J shed 5 bases, with 19 bases lying between them. The CDR3 spans 16 residues. CDR3 residues: CASSCAAGRVTGELFF. The CDR3 DNA follows: TGTGCCAGCAGCTGTGCGGCGGGAAGGGTTACCGGGGAGCTGTTTTTT.

This clonotype was detected ten times or more. The genes are TRBV7-2 and TRBJ2-1; D is ambiguous. CDR3 size: 15 residues. Germline V lookup: CDR1 SGHTA, CDR2 FQGNSA. With 7 bases removed from V and 0 bases from J, the gap between germline ends came to 13 bases. The CDR3 DNA follows: TGTGCCAGCACCTTGGGCACCAGCTCCTACAATGAGCAGTTCTTC. This sequence encodes CASTLGTSSYNEQFF.

This clonotype came up many times. This sequence joins TRBV20-1 and TRBJ2-7; 7 nucleotides align to TRBD1. The CDR3 spans 14 residues. The J segment lost 0 bases and the V segment lost 5 bases, leaving 7 bases of the junction unmatched. Germline assignment: CDR1 DFQATT and CDR2 SNEGSKA (reference sequence). CDR3 region: CSASDRPSSYEQYF. The CDR3 DNA reads TGCAGTGCTTCGGACAGGCCTAGCTCCTACGAGCAGTACTTC.

This clonotype came up many times. The chain links TRBV10-1 to TRBJ2-7, with TRBD1 matching over 10 bases. V trimming: 6 bases; J trimming: 3 bases; junction bases outside the gene matches: 2. Germline V gene sequence: CDR1 WNHNN, CDR2 SYGVQD (reference sequence). The CDR3 consists of 13 residues. CDR3 protein: CASSRTGGYEQYF. The CDR3 bases are TGCGCCAGCAGCAGGACAGGGGGCTACGAGCAGTACTTC.

This clonotype was counted ten times or more. The chain is built from TRBV7-6 and TRBJ2-1, with 8 positions matching TRBD1. Germline V CDR1 and CDR2: SGHVS, FNYEAQ. J lost 10 bases, V lost 0 bases, and 8 bases had no gene match. This CDR3 has 15 residues. CDR3 sequence: CASSLADGQGVEQFF. In DNA, the CDR3 is TGTGCCAGCAGCTTAGCGGACGGACAGGGAGTCGAGCAGTTCTTC.

This clonotype was seen a handful of times. The rearrangement uses TRBV12-3 or TRBV12-4 and TRBJ1-2; 8 bases fit TRBD1. CDR3 length: 13 amino acids. After removal of 5 bases from V and 7 bases from J, the junction contained 6 bases not matched to a gene. Written as DNA, the CDR3 is TGTGCCAGCAGTCCGGACAGGGTCTGTGGCTACACCTTC. Its translation: CASSPDRVCGYTF.

This clonotype came up many times. This rearrangement joins TRBV7-9 to TRBJ2-1; D call uncertain. The V end lost 1 base, the J end lost 5 bases, and 9 bases lay between the germline ends. The germline V gene encodes CDR1 SEHNR and CDR2 FQNEAQ (reference sequence). This CDR3 is built from 14 residues. The CDR3 sequence: CASSLGVGNNEQFF. In DNA, the CDR3 is TGTGCCAGCAGCTTAGGGGTCGGAAACAATGAGCAGTTCTTC.

A note on this clonotype: One junction end disagrees with the germline gene, perhaps due to a read error. The chain combines TRBV29-1 with TRBJ1-1; D might be TRBD1 (5 bases). The CDR3 covers 12 residues. Germline CDR1 and CDR2: SQVTM and ANQGSEA. The CDR3 DNA sequence: TGCAGCGTTGAACGAGGGGAGACTGAAGCTCTCTTC. Protein product: CSVERGETEALF.

This clonotype was detected ten times or more. The V and J genes are TRBV12-3 or TRBV12-4 and TRBJ1-6; 8 bases are a match to TRBD1. The CDR3 contains 13 residues. The trim removed 6 bases at V and 7 bases at J, leaving 2 bases unmatched. DNA of the CDR3: TGTGCCAGCAGCCGGACAGGGAATTCACCCCTCCACTTT. It translates to CASSRTGNSPLHF.

This clonotype came up a few times. V gene TRBV9 combines with J gene TRBJ2-7; 12 bases are a match to TRBD2. The CDR3 is made up of 13 amino acids. V shed 0 bases, J shed 10 bases, and the junction held 2 bases outside the gene matches. Germline V gene sequence: CDR1 SGDLS, CDR2 YYNGEE. This CDR3 reads CASSVGTSGDQYF. In DNA, the CDR3 is TGTGCCAGCAGCGTAGGGACTAGCGGGGATCAGTACTTC.

The sample holds many counts of this clonotype. The chain uses TRBV7-9 and TRBJ1-1, with D tentatively TRBD1 (5 bases). Trimming cost V 2 bases and J 7 bases, with 8 bases left between them. The CDR3 has 12 residues. Looked up from germline, CDR1 is SEHNR and CDR2 is FQNEAQ (reference sequence). CDR3 bases: TGTGCCAGCAGCTTACTCGACAGTGAAGCTTTCTTT. Translating gives CASSLLDSEAFF.

A word on this clonotype: A read error may be the cause here, since a much bigger clone is one base away. This sequence joins TRBV25-1 and TRBJ2-2; a weak D match, TRBD1 (5 bases). The V and J ends lost 6 bases and 2 bases respectively, with 13 bases between them. The CDR3 runs 15 residues. Germline V gene data show CDR1 as MGHDK and CDR2 as SYGVNS. This CDR3 is CASSSGQINTGELFF. The DNA for the CDR3 is TGTGCCAGCAGCTCAGGGCAGATTAACACCGGGGAGCTGTTTTTT.

This clonotype occurred many times. The J gene is TRBJ2-1, the V gene TRBV6-5, with 7 positions matching TRBD2. Per the germline V gene, CDR1 is MNHEY and CDR2 is SVGAGI. The V and J ends lost 2 bases and 9 bases, in that order; junction bases with no gene match: 4. The CDR3 is made up of 13 amino acids. The CDR3 DNA reads as TGTGCCAGCAGTTACGGGACTAACGGTGAGCAGTTCTTC. Its protein product is CASSYGTNGEQFF.

This clonotype was observed at least ten times. The chain recombines TRBV20-1 with TRBJ2-7; 10 bases map to TRBD2. Germline CDR1 reads DFQATT; CDR2 reads SNEGSKA (reference sequence). The CDR3 runs to 16 residues. The V and J ends lost 2 bases and 6 bases, in that order; junction bases with no gene match: 13. DNA of the CDR3: TGCAGTGCTAGACACGTAGGTCTAGCGGGAGTTCTCGAGCAGTACTTC. Translated, it gives CSARHVGLAGVLEQYF.

Remarks on this clonotype: This clone may be a read error of a much larger clone one base away. The chain carries TRBV5-1 and TRBJ2-1; TRBD2 matches 9 bases. This CDR3 comprises 16 residues. Per germline, CDR1 SGHRS and CDR2 YFSETQ. The V gene end was trimmed by 5 bases and the J gene end by 4 bases; junction bases not matched to a gene: 10. CDR3 coding DNA: TGCGCCAGCAGGCGGCTAGCGGGGTCGATATACAATGAGCAGTTCTTC. Translation: CASRRLAGSIYNEQFF.

As to this clonotype: It may be a read error: a sequence one base away is much more abundant. The V and J genes are TRBV5-1 and TRBJ2-2; 11 bases map to TRBD2. After removal of 6 bases from V and 1 base from J, the junction contained 5 bases not matched to a gene. The CDR3 extends over 16 amino acids. Germline CDR1 and CDR2: SGHRS and YFSETQ. CDR3 sequence reads: CASIPGLAVNTGELFF. The CDR3 nucleotides are TGCGCCAGCATCCCGGGACTAGCGGTGAACACCGGGGAGCTGTTTTTT.

This clonotype occurred many times. J is TRBJ1-2 and V is TRBV6-5; no definite D call. Germline V lookup: CDR1 MNHEY, CDR2 SVGAGI. This CDR3 spans 15 amino acids. V dropped 2 bases and J dropped 4 bases, with 14 bases sitting between them. CDR3 amino acids: CASSYGQTRGYGYTF. The DNA for the CDR3 is TGTGCCAGCAGTTACGGGCAGACAAGAGGCTATGGCTACACCTTC.

Comment on this clonotype: A much bigger clone sits one base away, suggesting this may be a read error. The chain couples TRBV6-1 to TRBJ2-1, with D tentatively TRBD1 (6 bases). The CDR3 sequence is 16 residues long. Germline lookup yields CDR1 MNHNS and CDR2 SASEGT. The V gene lost 7 bases and the J gene lost 6 bases, with 22 bases spanning the gap. The chain's CDR3 is CASTPPGQTAPNEQFF. The CDR3 bases are TGTGCCAGCACCCCACCGGGACAAACTGCCCCCAATGAGCAGTTCTTC.

This clonotype was seen ten or more times. The gene calls are TRBV20-1 and TRBJ1-4; the D gene is possibly TRBD1 (5 bases). Germline CDR1 is DFQATT and CDR2 is SNEGSKA (reference sequence). Trimming took 6 bases from V and 8 from J, leaving 19 bases between them. This CDR3 spans 14 amino acids. The CDR3 bases are TGCAGTGCCCCTACCGGGACGGCTATAGAAAAACTGTTTTTT. Its protein product is CSAPTGTAIEKLFF.

The CDR3 coding sequence is TGTGCCAGCAGCTACAGCCACACTGAAGCTTTCTTT. Translation gives CASSYSHTEAFF. The gene calls are TRBV11-3 and TRBJ1-1; no definite D call. V was trimmed by 4 bases and J by 3 bases, leaving 6 bases between them. There are 12 residues in the CDR3. The V gene's germline CDR1 is SGHNT and CDR2 YENEEA.